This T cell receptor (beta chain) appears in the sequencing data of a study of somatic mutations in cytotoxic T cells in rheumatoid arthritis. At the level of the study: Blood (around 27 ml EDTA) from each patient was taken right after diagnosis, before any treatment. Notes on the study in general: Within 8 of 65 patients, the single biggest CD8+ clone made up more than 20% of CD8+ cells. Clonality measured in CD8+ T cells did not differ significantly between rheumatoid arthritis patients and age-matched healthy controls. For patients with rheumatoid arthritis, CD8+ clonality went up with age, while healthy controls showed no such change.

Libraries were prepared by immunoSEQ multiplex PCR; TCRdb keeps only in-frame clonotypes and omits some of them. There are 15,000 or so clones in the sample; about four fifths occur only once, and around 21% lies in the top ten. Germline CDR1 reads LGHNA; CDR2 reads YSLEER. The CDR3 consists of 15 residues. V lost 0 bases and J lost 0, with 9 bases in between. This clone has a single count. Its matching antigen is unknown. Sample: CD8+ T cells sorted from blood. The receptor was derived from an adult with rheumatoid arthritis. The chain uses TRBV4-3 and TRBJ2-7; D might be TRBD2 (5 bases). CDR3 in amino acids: CASSQETRTSYEQYF. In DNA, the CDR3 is TGCGCCAGCAGCCAAGAAACTAGAACCTCCTACGAGCAGTACTTC.